These 17 T cell receptor beta chains originate from one sample sequenced in a study of patients and donors after allogeneic stem cell transplantation. TCRdb fed the RT-PCR reads into MiXCR, producing one record per CDR3 protein. The sample holds about a million distinct CDR3 sequences, about a sixth seen once. The specimen sequenced was blood, either unsorted or a sorted T cell fraction (not recorded which). The receptors were gathered from a human donor who was either an allogeneic HSCT recipient or a stem cell or donor lymphocyte infusion donor (not recorded which). It is not recorded whose cells these are; they may come from a transplant donor.

This clonotype is a singleton in its sample. The chain uses TRBV7-9 and TRBJ1-1; D is undetermined. From germline, CDR1 is SEHNR and CDR2 FQNEAQ (reference sequence). Deletions cut 4 bases from V and 0 bases from J, with 9 bases between. The CDR3 has 14 amino acids. The CDR3 coding sequence is TGTGCCAGCAGCTCGCTGCCGATGAACACTGAAGCTTTCTTT. It codes for CASSSLPMNTEAFF.

At least ten counts were recorded for this clonotype. The rearrangement uses TRBV5-1 and TRBJ1-2; TRBD1 matches at 8 bases. The germline V gene encodes CDR1 SGHRS and CDR2 YFSETQ. The CDR3 covers 14 residues. J was trimmed by 2 bases and V by 0 bases; bases with no gene match: 0. CDR3 in amino acids: CASSLGDRNYGYTF. CDR3 in DNA: TGCGCCAGCAGCTTGGGGGACAGGAACTATGGCTACACCTTC.

The J gene is TRBJ1-4, the V gene TRBV6-2 or TRBV6-3, with D maybe TRBD1 (6 bases). The germline CDR1 and CDR2 sequences are MNHEY and SVGEGT. V gave up 8 bases and J gave up 12 bases, with 19 bases separating them. The CDR3 runs to 13 residues. This CDR3 is CASWGPGSVELFF. CDR3 nucleotides: TGTGCCAGCTGGGGGCCGGGATCGGTGGAACTGTTTTTT.

This clonotype was seen many times. The rearrangement links TRBV6-4 to TRBJ1-1; 8 bases match TRBD1. Germline lookup yields CDR1 MRHNA and CDR2 SNTAGT. V trimming: 8 bases; J trimming: 8 bases; junction bases outside the gene matches: 13. The CDR3 loop spans 14 amino acids. The CDR3 loop is CASRGFAGGLEAFF. CDR3 in DNA: TGTGCCAGCCGAGGTTTTGCAGGGGGCTTGGAAGCTTTCTTT.

This clonotype showed up just a few times. The chain links TRBV25-1 to TRBJ1-4; D gene uncertain. The V end lost 3 bases, the J end lost 6 bases, and 8 bases lay between the germline ends. The CDR3 sequence is 13 residues long. CDR1 is MGHDK, CDR2 SYGVNS, per germline. The CDR3 nucleotides are TGTGCCAGCAGTGATAGCTCGGATGAAAAACTGTTTTTT. Translating it yields CASSDSSDEKLFF.

The J gene is TRBJ1-2, the V gene TRBV5-8; D ambiguous. The V and J ends lost 1 base and 2 bases respectively, with 6 bases between them. This CDR3 has 13 amino acids. Germline V gene lookup returns CDR1 SGHTS and CDR2 YDEGEE. The CDR3, as DNA: TGTGCCAGCAGCTTGTTACGAAACTATGGCTACACCTTC. This sequence encodes CASSLLRNYGYTF.

This clonotype appeared a few times. The chain uses TRBV7-2 and TRBJ1-4; no clear D gene. Germline lookup yields CDR1 SGHTA and CDR2 FQGNSA. Trimming left V 1 base short and J 4 bases short, with 10 bases between. This CDR3 contains 15 residues. CDR3 nucleotide sequence: TGTGCCAGCAGCTTAGGGACGGGGTTTAATGAAAAACTGTTTTTT. Translated, it gives CASSLGTGFNEKLFF. The variable domain in full, with the rest retrieved from reference TRBV7-2 and TRBJ1-4, is GAGVSQSPSNKVTEKGKDVELRCDPISGHTALYWYRQSLGQGLEFLIYFQGNSAPDKSGLPSDRFSAERTGGSVSTLTIQRTQQEDSAVYLCASSLGTGFNEKLFFGSGTQLSVL.

This rearrangement joins TRBV30 to TRBJ1-2; TRBD1 aligns across 7 bases. The CDR3 covers 14 residues. Germline lookup yields CDR1 GTSNPN and CDR2 SVGIG (reference sequence). The V and J ends lost 0 bases and 2 bases, in that order; junction bases with no gene match: 3. CDR3 residues: CAWSVTGRNYGYTF. The CDR3 DNA reads as TGTGCCTGGAGTGTGACAGGGCGAAACTATGGCTACACCTTC.

V is TRBV7-9 and J is TRBJ2-7; tentatively, D is TRBD1 (5 bases). CDR1 and CDR2 from the germline V gene are SEHNR and FQNEAQ (reference sequence). CDR3 length equals 15 residues. The V end lost 1 base, the J end lost 2 bases, and 12 bases lay between the germline ends. The CDR3 region is CASSLGEDRPYEQYF. The CDR3 DNA follows: TGTGCCAGCAGCTTAGGTGAAGACAGACCCTACGAGCAGTACTTC.

This chain uses TRBV24-1 with TRBJ2-1; 7 bases line up with TRBD2. The CDR3 runs 15 residues. CDR1 and CDR2 (germline): KGHDR, SFDVKD. V gave up 7 bases and J gave up 8 bases; unmatched junction bases: 13. CDR3 amino acids: CATRGRAGAEDEQFF. The CDR3 DNA reads as TGTGCCACCAGGGGCAGGGCGGGAGCTGAGGATGAGCAGTTCTTC.

CDR3 in DNA: TGTGCCAGCAGCTTAGCTTGGTCACTGGAAATTGGCTACACCTTC. Its protein product is CASSLAWSLEIGYTF. The chain links TRBV7-9 to TRBJ1-2; D gene ambiguous. Germline V CDR1 and CDR2: SEHNR, FQNEAQ (reference sequence). Trimming stripped 0 bases from V and 7 bases from J, with 15 bases between. CDR3 length: 15 residues.

This clonotype was seen a few times. This chain links TRBV30 with TRBJ1-5; 10 bases fit TRBD1. Germline V CDR1 and CDR2: GTSNPN, SVGIG (reference sequence). The CDR3 totals 14 residues. With 3 bases clipped from V and 3 bases from J, the junction kept 2 bases outside the gene matches. As DNA, the CDR3 is TGTGCCTGGAGGGGACAGGGGCTCAATCAGCCCCAGCATTTT. Translation gives CAWRGQGLNQPQHF. The entire variable domain, with the rest obtained from reference TRBV30 and TRBJ1-5, is as follows: SQTIHQWPATLVQPVGSPLSLECTVEGTSNPNLYWYRQAAGRGLQLLFYSVGIGQISSEVPQNLSASRPQDRQFILSSKKLLLSDSGFYLCAWRGQGLNQPQHFGDGTRLSIL.

Ten or more counts support this clonotype. J is TRBJ1-5 and V is TRBV7-3, with D possibly being TRBD1 (5 bases). V lost 2 bases and J lost 2, with 10 bases in between. The CDR3 spans 15 residues. In germline, CDR1 is SGHTA, CDR2 FQGTGA. The CDR3 is CASSLFWGGNQPQHF. DNA for the CDR3: TGTGCCAGCAGCTTATTCTGGGGGGGCAATCAGCCCCAGCATTTT.

The rearrangement links TRBV15 to TRBJ2-3; 7 bases align to TRBD1. Germline values: CDR1 LNHNV, CDR2 YYDKDF (reference sequence). V shed 0 bases, J shed 4 bases, and the junction held 7 bases outside the gene matches. The CDR3 consists of 16 residues. As DNA, the CDR3 is TGTGCCACCAGCAGAGATTGGCAGGGGGTGGCAGATACGCAGTATTTT. Translating it yields CATSRDWQGVADTQYF.

This clonotype has just a few counts. This chain joins TRBV5-1 and TRBJ1-1; 7 nucleotides agree with TRBD1. The CDR3 contains 15 residues. The germline CDR1 and CDR2 sequences are SGHRS and YFSETQ. J was trimmed by 1 base and V by 7 bases; bases with no gene match: 10. This chain's CDR3 is CASRQGQGTNTEAFF. DNA of the CDR3: TGCGCCAGCCGACAGGGACAAGGAACGAACACTGAAGCTTTCTTT.

This rearrangement joins TRBV12-3 or TRBV12-4 to TRBJ2-5; 9 bases are a match to TRBD1. The CDR3 runs 17 residues. V was pared by 4 bases and J by 3 bases, with 12 bases of the junction left unmatched. The DNA of the CDR3 is TGTGCCAGCAGTTCTAGACCCCGGGACAGGGAGAAAGAGACCCAGTACTTC. It codes for CASSSRPRDREKETQYF.

This clonotype was picked up a small number of times. The V and J genes are TRBV27 and TRBJ1-2, with D perhaps TRBD1 (6 bases). V was clipped by 6 bases and J by 5 bases, with 16 bases between them. This CDR3 is 14 amino acids long. CDR1 is MNHEY and CDR2 is SMNVEV in the germline V gene (reference sequence). The CDR3 spells CASSPRGGQYGYTF. CDR3 bases: TGTGCCAGCAGCCCTCGGGGGGGCCAATATGGCTACACCTTC.